Listed here are 27 T cell receptor beta chains from one sample, sequenced in a study of blood T cell repertoires in COVID-19 (dated by TCRdb to 2018 to 2020). The library relied on the immunoSEQ multiplex PCR assay. TCRdb mirrors the immuneACCESS table, restricted to in-frame sequences. Some clones are absent from its copies; in checked studies, under half trace to an unresolved V gene, and the reason for the others is unknown. Counted in this sample were roughly 200,000 clones; roughly 85% of them appeared once. The ten largest make up over 3% of the sample. Sequences were obtained from PBMCs or T cells enriched from blood (not recorded which). All receptors come from a middle-aged woman with acute COVID-19.

The J gene is TRBJ2-7, the V gene TRBV18, with 9 nucleotides matching TRBD1. The CDR3 is 15 amino acids. Germline CDR1 is KGHSH and CDR2 is LQKENI. J lost 6 bases, V lost 6 bases, and 12 bases had no gene match. For the CDR3, the DNA is TGTGCCAGCTCTCCAAAACAGGGGGCAATAGGCGAGCAGTACTTC. As protein: CASSPKQGAIGEQYF.

This sequence joins TRBV19 and TRBJ1-2, with a weak D call TRBD1 (6 bases). The CDR3 length is 15 residues. V was clipped by 9 bases and J by 4 bases, with 21 bases between them. CDR1 LNHDA and CDR2 SQIVND come from the germline V gene (reference sequence). The CDR3: CASLRDIGTGYGYTF. The CDR3 DNA is TGTGCCAGCCTCCGGGACATTGGTACCGGCTATGGCTACACCTTC.

The V call is TRBV2, the J call TRBJ1-1, with TRBD1 matching over 9 bases. After removal of 3 bases from V and 3 bases from J, the junction contained 5 bases not matched to a gene. The CDR3 contains 15 residues. CDR1 is SNHLY, CDR2 FYNNEI, per germline. The CDR3 is CASSERTGVDTEAFF. In DNA form, the CDR3 reads TGTGCCAGCAGTGAGCGGACAGGGGTTGACACTGAAGCTTTCTTT.

This chain uses TRBV4-1 with TRBJ1-5; 8 positions agree with TRBD1. The germline V gene has CDR1 MGHRA and CDR2 YSYEKL. The ends lost 2 bases at V and 5 bases at J; junction bases unmatched: 5. This CDR3 region has 15 residues. CDR3 protein: CASSQRTGWDQPQHF. CDR3 DNA: TGCGCCAGCAGCCAAAGGACAGGGTGGGATCAGCCCCAGCATTTT.

V gene TRBV28 combines with J gene TRBJ1-4; D unresolved. The V end lost 8 bases, the J end lost 7 bases, and 11 bases lay between the germline ends. Germline CDR1 MDHEN, CDR2 SYDVKM. This CDR3 spans 12 amino acids. The DNA for the CDR3 is TGTGCCAGCGGTAGGCGGAGTGAAAAACTGTTTTTT. Protein: CASGRRSEKLFF.

The rearrangement uses TRBV13 and TRBJ1-1; TRBD1 is a possible D gene (5 bases). The CDR3 is made up of 15 amino acids. Germline CDR1 and CDR2: PRHDT and FYEKMQ (reference sequence). V was pared by 1 base and J by 1 base, with 10 bases between. The CDR3 loop is CASSLVGRENTEAFF. The CDR3 bases are TGTGCCAGCAGCTTAGTGGGCAGGGAGAACACTGAAGCTTTCTTT.

The table lists this clone with a count of one. The chain links TRBV9 to TRBJ1-4; D may be TRBD1 (5 bases). Per germline, CDR1 SGDLS and CDR2 YYNGEE. The CDR3 is 14 residues long. V was cut by 1 base and J by 8 bases, with 12 bases left in between. CDR3 loop: CASSVRGGREKLFF. The CDR3 coding sequence is TGTGCCAGCAGCGTAAGGGGAGGTCGAGAAAAACTGTTTTTT.

The genes are TRBV11-2 and TRBJ1-2; D ambiguous. The CDR3 covers 14 residues. Germline loops: CDR1 SGHAT, CDR2 FQNNGV. Trimming left V 0 bases short and J 5 bases short, with 10 bases between. CDR3 sequence: CASSLDRKSYGYTF. The CDR3 DNA follows: TGTGCCAGCAGCTTAGACCGTAAATCGTATGGCTACACCTTC.

V usage is TRBV12-5 and J usage is TRBJ2-2; maybe TRBD2 (6 bases). Looked up from germline, CDR1 is LGHNT and CDR2 is FRNRAP. CDR3 length equals 15 residues. V gave up 5 bases and J gave up 5 bases, with 15 bases separating them. This CDR3 reads CASGPYVAGTGELFF. The CDR3 nucleotides are TGTGCTAGTGGTCCCTACGTGGCGGGGACCGGGGAGCTGTTTTTT.

The chain carries TRBV7-9 and TRBJ1-2, with unresolved D. Germline CDR1 and CDR2: SEHNR and FQNEAQ (reference sequence). The CDR3 is 13 residues long. The germline V and J ends were trimmed by 2 bases and 2 bases, with 6 bases remaining between them. CDR3 in amino acids: CASSLTENYGYTF. The CDR3 nucleotides are TGTGCCAGCAGCTTAACAGAAAACTATGGCTACACCTTC.

The chain links TRBV25-1 to TRBJ1-6; 9 bases map to TRBD1. J lost 6 bases, V lost 1 base, and 1 base had no gene match. The V gene's germline CDR1 is MGHDK and CDR2 SYGVNS. The CDR3 runs to 15 residues. The CDR3 DNA follows: TGTGCCAGCAGTGAATGGACAGGGGTTAATTCACCCCTCCACTTT. Its translation: CASSEWTGVNSPLHF.

The chain has TRBV5-1 and TRBJ1-2, with 7 bases that match TRBD1. Germline CDR1 is SGHRS and CDR2 is YFSETQ. The CDR3 has 14 amino acids. V lost 4 bases and J lost 4; bases outside the gene matches: 7. CDR3 DNA: TGCGCCAGCAGCCTAACAGGGGTAGGCTATGGCTACACCTTC. Translated, it gives CASSLTGVGYGYTF.

This chain uses TRBV10-3 with TRBJ1-2; TRBD1 agrees at 12 bases. Germline V gives CDR1 ENHRY, CDR2 SYGVKD. The trim removed 6 bases at V and 5 bases at J, leaving 10 bases unmatched. CDR3 length equals 16 residues. CDR3 sequence reads: CAISPGTGGAEYGYTF. DNA of the CDR3: TGTGCCATCAGCCCCGGGACAGGGGGCGCGGAATATGGCTACACCTTC.

CDR3: CASSLATGQGGYTF. The CDR3 DNA is TGTGCCAGCTCACTCGCTACCGGGCAGGGTGGCTACACCTTC. This rearrangement joins TRBV18 to TRBJ1-2; weak D call: TRBD1 (5 bases). CDR3 size: 14 residues. V gave up 4 bases and J gave up 7 bases, with 16 bases separating them. Germline CDR1 and CDR2: KGHSH and LQKENI.

This clone was detected a few times. The genes are TRBV2 and TRBJ1-4; D may be TRBD1 (5 bases). CDR1 is SNHLY and CDR2 is FYNNEI in the germline V gene. Trimming cost V 5 bases and J 7 bases, with 14 bases left between them. This CDR3 is built from 14 residues. DNA of the CDR3: TGTGCCAGCAGTACCTTGGGGCGGGGTGAAAAACTGTTTTTT. Translation gives CASSTLGRGEKLFF.

J is TRBJ1-4 and V is TRBV29-1, with a weak D call TRBD1 (6 bases). This CDR3 contains 15 residues. With 4 bases removed from V and 0 bases from J, the gap between germline ends came to 12 bases. CDR1 is SQVTM, CDR2 ANQGSEA, per germline. Written as DNA, the CDR3 is TGCAGCGTTGTTTTTACAGGGACAACTAATGAAAAACTGTTTTTT. It is translated as CSVVFTGTTNEKLFF.

V usage is TRBV5-1 and J usage is TRBJ1-2; 7 positions agree with TRBD1. The V and J ends lost 3 bases and 7 bases, in that order; junction bases with no gene match: 6. Germline loops: CDR1 SGHRS, CDR2 YFSETQ. This CDR3 is 13 amino acids long. The CDR3 DNA reads TGCGCCAGCAGCTCCCAGGGGGATCGTGGCTACACCTTC. Translation gives CASSSQGDRGYTF.

This chain joins TRBV11-2 and TRBJ2-4; D is perhaps TRBD1 (7 bases). The V gene lost 5 bases and the J gene lost 1 base, with 21 bases spanning the gap. Germline CDR1 SGHAT, CDR2 FQNNGV. CDR3 length equals 18 residues. The CDR3 DNA reads as TGTGCCAGCAGCGTAAGACCAGGGGGGATTTTGGCCAAAAACATTCAGTACTTC. This encodes CASSVRPGGILAKNIQYF.

The CDR3 sequence: CASSSRGGYTF. In nucleotides, the CDR3 is TGTGCCAGTTCCTCCAGGGGGGGCTACACCTTC. This sequence joins TRBV2 and TRBJ1-2, with TRBD1 matching over 7 bases. There are 11 residues in the CDR3. Germline V gene sequence: CDR1 SNHLY, CDR2 FYNNEI. V shed 9 bases and J 8 bases; nucleotides not matched to a gene: 6.

The chain recombines TRBV7-6 with TRBJ1-3; the D gene is possibly TRBD1 (5 bases). Trimming shortened V by 1 base and J by 7 bases, and 17 bases separated the two germline ends. The CDR3 is made up of 16 amino acids. From germline, CDR1 is SGHVS and CDR2 FNYEAQ. For the CDR3, the DNA is TGTGCCAGCAGCTTAGGCTCCGGGCCGAAGGGGAACACCATATATTTT. This encodes CASSLGSGPKGNTIYF.

V gene TRBV28 combines with J gene TRBJ2-2; 11 nucleotides line up with TRBD2. The J segment lost 2 bases and the V segment lost 2 bases, leaving 4 bases of the junction unmatched. CDR1 and CDR2 from the germline V gene are MDHEN and SYDVKM. The CDR3 length is 17 residues. The CDR3 protein is CASSLLAGGRNTGELFF. CDR3 DNA: TGTGCCAGCAGTTTACTAGCGGGGGGCCGTAACACCGGGGAGCTGTTTTTT.

The CDR3 coding sequence is TGTGCCAGTAGTATAGGGCAGGGAAGGGCCGGGGAGCTGTTTTTT. Translation gives CASSIGQGRAGELFF. The chain is built from TRBV19 and TRBJ2-2; D perhaps matches TRBD1 (5 bases). Trimming took off 1 base at V and 6 bases at J, with 12 bases between the two ends. The CDR3 spans 15 residues. CDR1 and CDR2 (germline): LNHDA, SQIVND (reference sequence).

The chain carries TRBV4-2 and TRBJ1-2; TRBD1 is a possible D gene (5 bases). The CDR3 is made up of 14 amino acids. V was pared by 0 bases and J by 4 bases, with 9 bases between. In germline, CDR1 is LGHNA, CDR2 YNFKEQ. The CDR3: CASSQDGGFYGYTF. CDR3 bases: TGTGCCAGCAGCCAAGACGGGGGTTTCTATGGCTACACCTTC.

The V gene is TRBV30, the J gene TRBJ1-1, with D possibly TRBD1 on 5 matching bases. There are 14 residues in the CDR3. Germline V gene lookup returns CDR1 GTSNPN and CDR2 SVGIG (reference sequence). Deletions cut 0 bases from V and 4 bases from J, with 12 bases between. CDR3 in amino acids: CAWSVGGGGTEAFF. The CDR3 bases are TGTGCCTGGAGTGTTGGGGGGGGTGGCACTGAAGCTTTCTTT.

The chain has TRBV11-2 and TRBJ1-6; the D gene is possibly TRBD1 (5 bases). The CDR3 extends over 15 amino acids. V lost 8 bases and J lost 9, with 20 bases in between. Germline CDR1 reads SGHAT; CDR2 reads FQNNGV. Here the CDR3 reads CASRGKTAGGSPLHF. The CDR3 region has the DNA TGTGCCAGCCGAGGGAAGACTGCCGGGGGTTCACCCCTCCACTTT.

This chain links TRBV12-3 or TRBV12-4 with TRBJ1-5; tentatively, D is TRBD1 (6 bases). The CDR3 loop spans 13 amino acids. Deletions cut 3 bases from V and 7 bases from J, with 10 bases between. The CDR3 DNA reads as TGTGCCAGCAGTTTCGTCAGGGGCCAGCCCCAGCATTTT. Translated, it gives CASSFVRGQPQHF.

The chain uses TRBV2 and TRBJ2-5, with a weak D call TRBD2 (5 bases). This CDR3 is built from 13 residues. The V end was cut by 0 bases, the J end by 7 bases, with 9 bases between. Germline assignment: CDR1 SNHLY and CDR2 FYNNEI. The CDR3 region is CASSEARTGTQYF. The CDR3 DNA reads TGTGCCAGCAGTGAAGCAAGGACTGGGACCCAGTACTTC.